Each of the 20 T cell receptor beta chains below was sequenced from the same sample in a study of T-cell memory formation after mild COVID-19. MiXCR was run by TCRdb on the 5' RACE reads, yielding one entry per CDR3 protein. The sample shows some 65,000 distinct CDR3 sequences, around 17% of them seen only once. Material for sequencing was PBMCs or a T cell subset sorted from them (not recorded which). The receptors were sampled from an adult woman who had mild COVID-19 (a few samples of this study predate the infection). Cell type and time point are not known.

CDR3 nucleotide sequence: TGTGCCAGCAGTTACGGGGATCCTAACCACGAGCAGTACTTC. Amino acid sequence: CASSYGDPNHEQYF. The rearrangement joins TRBV6-5 to TRBJ2-7; D gene unclear. CDR3 length equals 14 residues. CDR1 is MNHEY, CDR2 SVGAGI, per germline. Deletions cut 2 bases from V and 5 bases from J, with 13 bases between.

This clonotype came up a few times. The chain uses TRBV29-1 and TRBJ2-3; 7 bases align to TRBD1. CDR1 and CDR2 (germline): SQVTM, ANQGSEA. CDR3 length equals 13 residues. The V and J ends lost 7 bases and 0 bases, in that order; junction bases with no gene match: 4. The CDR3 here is CSAWTGSTDTQYF. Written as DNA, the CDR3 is TGCAGCGCGTGGACAGGTAGCACAGATACGCAGTATTTT.

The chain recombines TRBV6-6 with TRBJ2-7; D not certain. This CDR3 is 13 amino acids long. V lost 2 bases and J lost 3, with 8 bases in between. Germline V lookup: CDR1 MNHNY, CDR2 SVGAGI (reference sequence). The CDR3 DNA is TGTGCCAGCAGTTACGCTGCGAACTACGAGCAGTACTTC. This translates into CASSYAANYEQYF.

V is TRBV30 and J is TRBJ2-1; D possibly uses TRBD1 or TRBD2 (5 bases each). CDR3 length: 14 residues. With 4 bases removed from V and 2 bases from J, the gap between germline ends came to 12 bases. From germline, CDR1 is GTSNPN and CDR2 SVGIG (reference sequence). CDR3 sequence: CAWNPGDPYNEQFF. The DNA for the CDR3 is TGTGCCTGGAACCCTGGGGACCCCTACAATGAGCAGTTCTTC.

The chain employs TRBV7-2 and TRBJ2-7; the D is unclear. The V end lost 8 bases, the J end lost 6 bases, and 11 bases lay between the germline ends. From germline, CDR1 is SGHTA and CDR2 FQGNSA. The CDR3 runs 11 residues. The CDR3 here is CASLLDGEQYF. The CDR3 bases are TGTGCCAGCTTGTTGGACGGCGAGCAGTACTTC. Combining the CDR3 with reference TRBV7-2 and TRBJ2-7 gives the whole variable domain GAGVSQSPSNKVTEKGKDVELRCDPISGHTALYWYRQSLGQGLEFLIYFQGNSAPDKSGLPSDRFSAERTGGSVSTLTIQRTQQEDSAVYLCASLLDGEQYFGPGTRLTVT.

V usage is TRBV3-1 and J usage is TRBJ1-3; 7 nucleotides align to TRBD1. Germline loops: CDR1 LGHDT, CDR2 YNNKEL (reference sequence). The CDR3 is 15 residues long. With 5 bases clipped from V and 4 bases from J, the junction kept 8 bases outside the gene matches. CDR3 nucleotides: TGTGCCAGCAGCTCCAAAGGGGGCGGAGGAAACACCATATATTTT. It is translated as CASSSKGGGGNTIYF. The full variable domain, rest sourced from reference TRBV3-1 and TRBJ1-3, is DTAVSQTPKYLVTQMGNDKSIKCEQNLGHDTMYWYKQDSKKFLKIMFSYNNKELIINETVPNRFSPKSPDKAHLNLHINSLELGDSAVYFCASSSKGGGGNTIYFGEGSWLTVV.

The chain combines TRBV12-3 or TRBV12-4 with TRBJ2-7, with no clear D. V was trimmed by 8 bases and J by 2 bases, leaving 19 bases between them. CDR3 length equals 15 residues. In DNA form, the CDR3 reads TGTGCCAGCTCCCAAGTGTCCTCAACCCCCTACGAGCAGTACTTC. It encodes CASSQVSSTPYEQYF.

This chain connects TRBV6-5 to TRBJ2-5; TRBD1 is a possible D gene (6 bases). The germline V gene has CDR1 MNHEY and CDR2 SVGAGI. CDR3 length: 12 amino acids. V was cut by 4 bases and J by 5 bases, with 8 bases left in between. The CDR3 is CASSFQGETQYF. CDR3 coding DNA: TGTGCCAGCAGTTTCCAGGGGGAGACCCAGTACTTC.

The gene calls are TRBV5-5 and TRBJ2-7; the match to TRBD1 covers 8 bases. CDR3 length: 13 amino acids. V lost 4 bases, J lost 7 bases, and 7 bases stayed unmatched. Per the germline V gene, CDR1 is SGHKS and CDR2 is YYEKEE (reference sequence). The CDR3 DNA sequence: TGTGCCAGCAGCGGTGGGACAGGCCCTGAGCAGTACTTC. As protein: CASSGGTGPEQYF.

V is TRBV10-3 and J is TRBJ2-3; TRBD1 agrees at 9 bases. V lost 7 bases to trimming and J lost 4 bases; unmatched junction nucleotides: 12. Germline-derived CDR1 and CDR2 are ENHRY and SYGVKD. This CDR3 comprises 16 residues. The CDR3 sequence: CAITATDRGGPDTQYF. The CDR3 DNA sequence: TGTGCCATCACCGCAACGGACAGGGGCGGCCCAGATACGCAGTATTTT.

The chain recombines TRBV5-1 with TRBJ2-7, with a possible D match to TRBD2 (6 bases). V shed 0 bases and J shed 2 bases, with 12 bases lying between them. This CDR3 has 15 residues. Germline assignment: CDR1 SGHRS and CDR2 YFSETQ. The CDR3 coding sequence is TGCGCCAGCAGCTTGGCTGGGGGGACGACCTACGAGCAGTACTTC. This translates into CASSLAGGTTYEQYF.

CDR3 residues: CASTLTGPSYEQYF. As DNA, the CDR3 is TGTGCCAGCACTCTAACCGGCCCCTCCTACGAGCAGTACTTC. The chain couples TRBV7-8 to TRBJ2-7; D uncertain. The germline V and J ends were trimmed by 7 bases and 0 bases, with 13 bases remaining between them. Per germline, CDR1 SGHVS and CDR2 FQNEAQ. CDR3 length: 14 amino acids.

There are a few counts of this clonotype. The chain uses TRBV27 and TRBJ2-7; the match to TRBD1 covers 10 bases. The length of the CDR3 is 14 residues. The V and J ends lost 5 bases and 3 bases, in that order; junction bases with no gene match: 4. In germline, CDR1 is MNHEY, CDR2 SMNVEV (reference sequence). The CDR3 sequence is CASSLGQGDYEQYF. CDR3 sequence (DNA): TGTGCCAGCAGTCTCGGACAGGGGGACTACGAGCAGTACTTC.

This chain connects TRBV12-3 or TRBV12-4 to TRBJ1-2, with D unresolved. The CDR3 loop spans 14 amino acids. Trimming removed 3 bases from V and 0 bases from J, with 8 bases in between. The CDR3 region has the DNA TGTGCCAGCAGTTTCCTTAATACTAACTATGGCTACACCTTC. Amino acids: CASSFLNTNYGYTF.

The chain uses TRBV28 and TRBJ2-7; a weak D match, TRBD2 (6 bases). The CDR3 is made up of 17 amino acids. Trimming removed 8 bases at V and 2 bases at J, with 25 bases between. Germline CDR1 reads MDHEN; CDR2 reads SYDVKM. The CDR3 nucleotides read TGTGCCAGCTCCCTAGGGGTTTGGCGGGACTTCACCTACGAGCAGTACTTC. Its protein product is CASSLGVWRDFTYEQYF.

CDR3 in amino acids: CATSGTPSAGELFF. The CDR3 bases are TGTGCCACCTCCGGGACTCCAAGCGCCGGGGAGCTGTTTTTT. The chain has TRBV15 and TRBJ2-2; a possible D gene is TRBD2 (6 bases). V lost 8 bases and J lost 6, with 16 bases in between. The germline gives CDR1 LNHNV, CDR2 YYDKDF (reference sequence). The CDR3 covers 14 residues.

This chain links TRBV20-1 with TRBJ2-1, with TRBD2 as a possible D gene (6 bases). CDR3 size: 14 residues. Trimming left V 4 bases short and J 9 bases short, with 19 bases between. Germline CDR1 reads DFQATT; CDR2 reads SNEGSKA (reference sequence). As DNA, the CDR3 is TGCAGTGCTACCCCGGGACTCAGGCCCAGTGAGCAGTTCTTC. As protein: CSATPGLRPSEQFF.

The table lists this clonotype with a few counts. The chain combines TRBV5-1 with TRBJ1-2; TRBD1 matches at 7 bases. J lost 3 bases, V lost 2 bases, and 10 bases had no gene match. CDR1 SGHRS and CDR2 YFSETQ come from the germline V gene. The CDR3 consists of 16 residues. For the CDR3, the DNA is TGCGCCAGCAGCTTTAGAGGAGGACAGGAAGACTATGGCTACACCTTC. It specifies CASSFRGGQEDYGYTF.

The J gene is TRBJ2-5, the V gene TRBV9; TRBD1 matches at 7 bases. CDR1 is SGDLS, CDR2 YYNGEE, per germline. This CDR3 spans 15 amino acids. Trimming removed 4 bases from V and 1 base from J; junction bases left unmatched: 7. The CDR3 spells CASSPPDRAQETQYF. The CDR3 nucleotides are TGTGCCAGCAGCCCCCCAGACAGGGCCCAAGAGACCCAGTACTTC.

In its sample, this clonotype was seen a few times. Written as DNA, the CDR3 is TGTGCCAGCAGCCAAGATGACGGACGGCGGGGGGCTGAAGCTTTCTTT. It yields the protein CASSQDDGRRGAEAFF. The genes are TRBV4-2 and TRBJ1-1, with a possible D match to TRBD1 (5 bases). The germline V gene has CDR1 LGHNA and CDR2 YNFKEQ. The CDR3 contains 16 residues. Trimming took off 0 bases at V and 6 bases at J, with 17 bases between the two ends.